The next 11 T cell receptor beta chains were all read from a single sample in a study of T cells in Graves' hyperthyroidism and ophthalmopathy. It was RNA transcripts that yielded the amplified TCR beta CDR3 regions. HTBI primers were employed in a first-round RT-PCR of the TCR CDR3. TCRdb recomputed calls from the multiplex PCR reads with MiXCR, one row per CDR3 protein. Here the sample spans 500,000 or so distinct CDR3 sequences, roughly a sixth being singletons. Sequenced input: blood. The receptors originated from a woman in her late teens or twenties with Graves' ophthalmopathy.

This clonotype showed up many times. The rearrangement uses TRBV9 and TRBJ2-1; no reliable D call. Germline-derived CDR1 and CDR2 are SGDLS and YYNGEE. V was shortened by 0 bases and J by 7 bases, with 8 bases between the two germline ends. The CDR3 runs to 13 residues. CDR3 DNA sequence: TGTGCCAGCAGCGTAGTAGGGTCGAATGAGCAGTTCTTC. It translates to CASSVVGSNEQFF.

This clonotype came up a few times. This CDR3 is CASSYSKWAAYNEQFF. The DNA for the CDR3 is TGTGCCAGCAGTTACTCGAAATGGGCTGCCTACAATGAGCAGTTCTTC. This chain uses TRBV6-5 with TRBJ2-1; no clear D. The CDR3 totals 16 residues. V was clipped by 0 bases and J by 2 bases, with 11 bases between them. The germline CDR1 and CDR2 sequences are MNHEY and SVGAGI.

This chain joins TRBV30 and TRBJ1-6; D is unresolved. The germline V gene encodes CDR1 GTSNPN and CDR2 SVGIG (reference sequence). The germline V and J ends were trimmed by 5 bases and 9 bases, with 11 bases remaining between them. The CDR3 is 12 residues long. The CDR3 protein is CAWSRWGSPLHF. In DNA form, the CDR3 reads TGTGCCTGGTCCCGGTGGGGTTCACCCCTCCACTTT.

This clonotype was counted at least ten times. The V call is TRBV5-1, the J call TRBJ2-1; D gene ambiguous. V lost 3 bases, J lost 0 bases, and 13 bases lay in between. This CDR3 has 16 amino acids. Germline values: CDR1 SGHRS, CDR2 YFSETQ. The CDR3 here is CASSYNFPGSYNEQFF. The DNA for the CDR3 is TGCGCCAGCAGCTATAACTTCCCGGGCTCCTACAATGAGCAGTTCTTC.

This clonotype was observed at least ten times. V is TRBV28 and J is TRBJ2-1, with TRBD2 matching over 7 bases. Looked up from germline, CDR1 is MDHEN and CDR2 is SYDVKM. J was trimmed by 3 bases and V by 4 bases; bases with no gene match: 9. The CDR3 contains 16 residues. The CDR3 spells CASSYPSSGIYNEQFF. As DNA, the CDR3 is TGTGCCAGCAGTTACCCCTCTAGCGGCATCTACAATGAGCAGTTCTTC. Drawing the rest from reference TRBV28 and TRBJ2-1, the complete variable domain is DVKVTQSSRYLVKRTGEKVFLECVQDMDHENMFWYRQDPGLGLRLIYFSYDVKMKEKGDIPEGYSVSREKKERFSLILESASTNQTSMYLCASSYPSSGIYNEQFFGPGTRLTVL.

This CDR3 reads CASSEGTGIPNEKLFF. In DNA, the CDR3 is TGTGCCAGCAGTGAAGGGACAGGGATACCTAATGAAAAACTGTTTTTT. The gene calls are TRBV6-1 and TRBJ1-4; 8 bases agree with TRBD1. The CDR3 runs to 16 residues. J lost 3 bases, V lost 1 base, and 4 bases had no gene match. Germline V CDR1 and CDR2: MNHNS, SASEGT.

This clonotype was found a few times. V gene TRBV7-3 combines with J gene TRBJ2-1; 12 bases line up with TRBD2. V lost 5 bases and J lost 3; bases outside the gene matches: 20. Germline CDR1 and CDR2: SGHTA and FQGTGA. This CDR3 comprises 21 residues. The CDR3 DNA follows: TGTGCCAGCAGCCCCCTCGGGGGTGGACTAGCGGGGTCAGAGGACTACAATGAGCAGTTCTTC. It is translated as CASSPLGGGLAGSEDYNEQFF.

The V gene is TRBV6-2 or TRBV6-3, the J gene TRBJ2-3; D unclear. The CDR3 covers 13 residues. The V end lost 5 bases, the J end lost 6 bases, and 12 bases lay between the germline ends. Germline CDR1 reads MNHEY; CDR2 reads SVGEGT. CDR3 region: CASSRTEADTQYF. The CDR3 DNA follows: TGTGCCAGCAGTCGAACCGAAGCGGATACGCAGTATTTT.

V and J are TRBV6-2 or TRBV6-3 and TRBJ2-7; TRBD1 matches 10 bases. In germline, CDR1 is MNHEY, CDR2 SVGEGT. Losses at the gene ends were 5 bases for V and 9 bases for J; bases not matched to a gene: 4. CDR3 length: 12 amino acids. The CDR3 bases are TGTGCCAGCAGTAGGGACAGGGGCGTGCAGTACTTC. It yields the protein CASSRDRGVQYF.

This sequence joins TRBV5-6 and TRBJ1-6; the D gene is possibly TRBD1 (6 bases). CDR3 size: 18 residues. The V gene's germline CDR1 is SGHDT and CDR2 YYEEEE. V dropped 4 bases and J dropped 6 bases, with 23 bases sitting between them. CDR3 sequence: CASSLRQGGVSLNSPLHF. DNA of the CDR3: TGTGCCAGCAGCCTTCGACAAGGGGGAGTTAGCCTTAATTCACCCCTCCACTTT.

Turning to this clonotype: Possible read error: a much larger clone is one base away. CDR3 sequence: CASIGAGGPDTRYF. DNA of the CDR3: TGTGCCAGCATAGGTGCGGGGGGCCCAGATACGCGGTATTTT. The chain uses TRBV28 and TRBJ2-3; 8 bases are shared with TRBD2. CDR1 is MDHEN, CDR2 SYDVKM, per germline. The CDR3 extends over 14 amino acids. The complete variable domain, with remaining parts taken from reference TRBV28 and TRBJ2-3, reads DVKVTQSSRYLVKRTGEKVFLECVQDMDHENMFWYRQDPGLGLRLIYFSYDVKMKEKGDIPEGYSVSREKKERFSLILESASTNQTSMYLCASIGAGGPDTRYFGPGTRLTVL.